This TCR beta chain was sequenced during a study of Ad26.COV2.S vaccination and SARS-CoV-2 variants (dated by TCRdb to the early 2020s). In the study overall: Donors in the vaccine arm were drawn from COV1001, a phase I-IIa trial of Ad26.COV2.S in healthy adults that was multicentre, randomized, double-blind and placebo-controlled. Ad26.COV2.S was administered intramuscularly at a dose of 5x10^10 or 1x10^11 viral particles, either as one shot or as two shots given 56 days apart. Sequencing of the TCRbeta repertoire served to evaluate the specificity and breadth of SARS-CoV-2-reactive T cell receptors following Ad26.COV2.S vaccination. The TCR-sequenced set comprised approximately 32 samples: some 20 Ad26.COV2.S vaccine recipients, 5 placebo recipients and 8 SARS-CoV-2 convalescent individuals. Trial participants were randomized into five groups of five, in which low-dose or high-dose Ad26.COV2.S was given once or twice, or placebo was given on both occasions. Investigators remained blinded to trial group allocation during experiments and outcome assessment. The study at large found these results: According to the authors, total T cell responses may have been underestimated by the TCR breadth and depth analyses. Compared with placebo recipients, Ad26.COV2.S recipients showed higher spike-specific TCR breadth (P = 0.0014). The study was not powered to compare responses between vaccine doses or regimens. Substantial breadth of spike-specific CD8+ and CD4+ T cell responses was reported after vaccination. Vaccine and placebo recipients had similar non-spike TCR breadth, a finding consistent with the vaccine containing only spike.

Interpreted using the paper, the treatment or condition label stands for: roughly 19 received Ad26.COV2.S at low or high dose, single or two shots; 5 received placebo; per-sample allocation not given. Repertoires of vaccine and placebo recipients were sequenced from samples taken on day 63 after the first injection. Cohort 1b enrolled about two dozen adults aged 18-55 years at a single site in Boston, USA, between 29 July and 7 August 2020. Ad26.COV2.S consisted of a replication-incompetent adenovirus type 26 vector by which a prefusion-stabilized SARS-CoV-2 spike protein from the original Wuhan strain was expressed. Looking up the germline V gene yields CDR1 SGHTA and CDR2 FQGNSA. The CDR3 starts with the cysteine, ends with the phenylalanine, and has 16 residues. The kept DNA is CDR3 alone, 48 bases in frame from the first base. Cut back by 5 bases and 2 bases, the V and J ends lie 15 bases apart.

Comment on this clone: Its cognate antigen has yet to be identified. Base qualities are not provided; no much larger clone lies one nucleotide away.

TCRbeta CDR3 regions were sequenced with the immunoSEQ Assay. After extraction, genomic DNA underwent amplification by bias-controlled multiplex PCR, followed by high-throughput sequencing. From the authors' description of their analysis: To quantify the absolute abundance of every unique TCRbeta CDR3 region, sequences were collapsed and filtered. T cell fraction was estimated by normalizing TCRbeta template counts to usable DNA, which was measured by amplifying reference genes present in all nucleated cells. Repertoire TCRs were annotated as SARS-CoV-2-specific when V gene, CDR3 amino acid sequence and J gene were exactly matched to a known reactive TCR set. The reference SARS-CoV-2 TCR set was derived from MIRA and filtered for enrichment in COVID-19-positive ImmuneCODE repertoires, a step that removed public or cross-reactive TCRs. Using the MIRA antigens, annotated TCRs were further analysed by specific ORF or by position within an ORF. Breadth was defined as annotated unique rearrangements over total unique productive rearrangements; depth was the summed frequency of those rearrangements. Two-sided Wilcoxon rank-sum tests were applied when comparing TCR breadth between groups. The immuneACCESS repertoire file appears here via TCRdb, limited to in-frame rearrangements. These files lack a portion of the clones; in checked studies, under half of the deficit traces to unresolved V genes, and the cause of the others is not known. The V and J calls and clone size were taken over from that table, and D and trimming were inferred from the DNA. Recorded for this sample are 400,000 to 500,000 clones; roughly nine tenths of them occurred a single time. The ten largest clones represent just over 2.5% of the sample.

The receptor's source is a person aged 18 to 65 who received the Ad26.COV2.S COVID-19 vaccine or a placebo. The specimen was peripheral blood, collected in a trial of Ad26.COV2.S vaccine versus placebo. The chain is made from TRBV7-2 and TRBJ2-2, and the D gene may be TRBD1, 6 bases matching. The CDR3 amino acid sequence is: CASSDQGMVNTGELFF. The DNA reads TGTGCCAGCAGCGACCAGGGGATGGTAAACACCGGGGAGCTGTTTTTT.